Listed below are T cell receptor beta chains from one sample, sequenced in a study of blood T cell repertoires in COVID-19. The protocol was immunoSEQ multiplex PCR, while the TCRdb copy is restricted to in-frame clones and leaves out a portion. The sample includes about 150,000 clones, around 79% of them seen just once. The sequenced material came from peripheral blood. The source of these receptors is an older man with acute or convalescent COVID-19. Each CDR3 is given with its conserved first and last residue. A D gene is named only where the DNA matches it firmly. Clone size is given for some rows only: seen once, a few or many times, or a class if the clone is expanded.

V,D,size,J,DNA,CDR3
TRBV27,NA,many,TRBJ2-1,TGTGCCAGCAGTCGCCCACCGGGACACCCGAGCTCCTACAATGAGCAGTTCTTC,CASSRPPGHPSSYNEQFF
TRBV6-2/TRBV6-3,NA,few,TRBJ2-7,TGTGCCAGCAGTTCCGTACTATATTTTCCCTACGAGCAGTACTTC,CASSSVLYFPYEQYF
TRBV18,TRBD1,once,TRBJ1-1,TGTGCCAGCTCACGGGGACAGGATGAAGCTTTCTTT,CASSRGQDEAFF
TRBV7-2,NA,NA,TRBJ1-2,TGTGCCAGCAGCTTGAGGACGGCGGAGGACTACACCTTC,CASSLRTAEDYTF
TRBV19,NA,few,TRBJ1-1,TGTGCCAGTAGTGGACTCGTGAACACTGAAGCTTTCTTT,CASSGLVNTEAFF
TRBV6-5,TRBD1,NA,TRBJ2-2,TGTGCCAGCACCCGGGGACAGGGCCCAACCGGGGAGCTGTTTTTT,CASTRGQGPTGELFF
TRBV29-1,NA,NA,TRBJ2-3,TGCAGCGTAGATACAGGGTCTAACACAGATACGCAGTATTTT,CSVDTGSNTDTQYF
TRBV5-1,NA,once,TRBJ1-1,TGCGCCAGCTCGAAAGAGAGACGAGAGGACACTGAAGCTTTCTTT,CASSKERREDTEAFF
TRBV5-1,NA,few,TRBJ2-1,TGCGCCAGCAGCTTCGGGGATTACAATGAGCAGTTCTTC,CASSFGDYNEQFF
TRBV4-1,TRBD1,NA,TRBJ1-1,TGCGCCAGCAGCCAAGCTGGACAGGGGGAGAAAACTGAAGCTTTCTTT,CASSQAGQGEKTEAFF
TRBV3-1/TRBV3-2,NA,NA,TRBJ2-4,TGTGCCAGCAGCCAAGATTGGCGGGTAGGCGCCAAAAACATTCAGTACTTC,CASSQDWRVGAKNIQYF
TRBV4-3,NA,NA,TRBJ2-3,TGCGCCAGCAGCCAATCAGGACTAATCACAGATACGCAGTATTTT,CASSQSGLITDTQYF
TRBV2,NA,NA,TRBJ1-1,TGTGCCAGCAGAAACAGGGAAGACACTGAAGCTTTCTTT,CASRNREDTEAFF
TRBV30,NA,many,TRBJ1-5,TGTGCCTGGAGTCCCCAGGGGACTCAGCCCCAGCATTTT,CAWSPQGTQPQHF
TRBV10-3,NA,once,TRBJ1-5,TGTGCCATCAGTGAGTCGGAGAGGGATCAGCCCCAGCATTTT,CAISESERDQPQHF
TRBV24-1,TRBD1,NA,TRBJ1-5,TGTGCCACCAGAGGGACAGGGGATCAGCCCCAGCATTTT,CATRGTGDQPQHF
TRBV30,NA,few,TRBJ1-6,TGTGCCCTGGGGGCAGGCAATAATTCACCCCTCCACTTT,CALGAGNNSPLHF
TRBV6-6,NA,NA,TRBJ2-7,TGTGCCAGCAAAGGGACTTTTAGCTCCTACGAGCAGTACTTC,CASKGTFSSYEQYF
TRBV3-1/TRBV3-2,TRBD1,NA,TRBJ1-5,TGTGCCAGCAGCCAAGCCGGGACAGGTACACGCAATCAGCCCCAGCATTTT,CASSQAGTGTRNQPQHF
TRBV18,NA,NA,TRBJ2-1,TGTGCCAGCTCACCTCGACAGGAGTCTTACAATGAGCAGTTCTTC,CASSPRQESYNEQFF
TRBV30,NA,NA,TRBJ1-1,TGTGCCTGGACCCCCGGGGGTAATGGTAAAGCTTTCTTT,CAWTPGGNGKAFF
TRBV4-3,TRBD2,NA,TRBJ2-7,TGCGCCAGCAGCCAAGCAGGGACTAGCGGGGGCGGCGAGCAGTACTTC,CASSQAGTSGGGEQYF
TRBV18,TRBD1,NA,TRBJ2-5,TGTGCCAGCTCACTCCCGACAGGGGGCTCGGGAGAGACCCAGTACTTC,CASSLPTGGSGETQYF
TRBV7-9,TRBD1,NA,TRBJ1-6,TGTGCCTCCGGGACAGAGGATTCACCCCTCCACTTT,CASGTEDSPLHF
TRBV7-8,TRBD2,NA,TRBJ2-2,TGTGCCAGCTTGGGAGGGTTAGGGCTGTTTTTT,CASLGGLGLFF
TRBV2,TRBD1,NA,TRBJ1-2,TGTGCCAGCAGTGAGGGACAGGCGCTATTCTATGGCTACACCTTC,CASSEGQALFYGYTF
TRBV3-1/TRBV3-2,NA,NA,TRBJ2-2,TGTGCCAGCAGTCTAATCACCGGGGAGCTGTTTTTT,CASSLITGELFF
TRBV7-8,NA,NA,TRBJ1-1,TGTGCCAGCAGCTTAGAACGGCGGCGTGAAGCTTTCTTT,CASSLERRREAFF
TRBV11-2,NA,NA,TRBJ2-7,TGTGCCAACAGCTTACTCCGGGCCACAGGCAGGAACGAGCAGTACTTC,CANSLLRATGRNEQYF
TRBV29-1,NA,NA,TRBJ1-2,TGCAGCGTTGGATCGTCAGGGGTCTATGGCTACACCTTC,CSVGSSGVYGYTF
TRBV7-3,NA,once,TRBJ2-1,TGTGCCAGCAGCCCGTATGGGGGCAGGGGCAATGAGCAGTTCTTC,CASSPYGGRGNEQFF
TRBV6-5,TRBD2,NA,TRBJ2-3,TGTGCCAGCGGAATAGCGGGGGGGCGGGATACGCAGTATTTT,CASGIAGGRDTQYF
TRBV5-1,TRBD1,NA,TRBJ1-2,TGCGCCAGCAGCGGACAGGGTGATGGCTACACCTTC,CASSGQGDGYTF
TRBV28,TRBD2,NA,TRBJ2-3,TGTGCCAGCAGTTCTAGCGGGGGGGCATTTACGCAGTATTTT,CASSSSGGAFTQYF
TRBV11-2,TRBD1,NA,TRBJ1-2,TGTGCCAGCAGCCCTACCGGGACAGGGGTAGTCCTGGGCACCTTC,CASSPTGTGVVLGTF
TRBV25-1,TRBD1,NA,TRBJ2-7,TGTGCCAGCAGCCCGGGACAGGGGGCCTACGAGCAGTACTTC,CASSPGQGAYEQYF
TRBV6-5,NA,NA,TRBJ1-2,TGTGCCAGCAGTTACTCGGCAGGTGTCCATGGCTACACCTTC,CASSYSAGVHGYTF
TRBV9,NA,NA,TRBJ2-5,TGTGCCAGCAGCGTAGGATCGTCGGCAGGGGAAGAGACCCAGTACTTC,CASSVGSSAGEETQYF
TRBV2,NA,NA,TRBJ1-1,TGTGCCAGCAGTGTAGCACAGGGTATTGAAGCTTTCTTT,CASSVAQGIEAFF
TRBV7-6,TRBD2,NA,TRBJ2-5,TGTGCCAGCAGCTTACAAGTACCAGCGGGGGGCCAAGAGACCCAGTACTTC,CASSLQVPAGGQETQYF
TRBV30,TRBD1,NA,TRBJ1-1,TGTGCCAGACAGGGGAACACTGAAGCTTTCTTT,CARQGNTEAFF
TRBV12-3/TRBV12-4,NA,NA,TRBJ1-5,TGTGCCAGCGCTTGGAGCGGGAATCAGCCCCAGCATTTT,CASAWSGNQPQHF
TRBV6-5,NA,few,TRBJ1-1,TGTGCCAGCAGGGCATGGGAGGGTGGGACTGAAGCTTTCTTT,CASRAWEGGTEAFF
TRBV29-1,TRBD2,NA,TRBJ2-5,TGCAGCGCCCTGAGAGCGGGGGAAACCCAGTACTTC,CSALRAGETQYF